This T cell receptor beta chain was sequenced during a study of fetal regulatory T cell absence and autoimmunity. Findings and limits, study-wide: Compared with cord blood, pancreas showed oligoclonal TCR enrichment, some clones over 80-fold.

As for this clone: Its antigen is still unknown.

This CDR3 contains 17 residues. The germline V gene encodes CDR1 MNHEY and CDR2 SMNVEV (reference sequence). The J segment lost 2 bases and the V segment lost 0 bases, leaving 8 bases of the junction unmatched. The protocol was immunoSEQ multiplex PCR, while the TCRdb copy is restricted to in-frame clones and leaves out a portion. The sample shows about 43,000 clones, about four fifths of them seen only once. The sample comprised cord blood. The source is a newborn boy with IPEX syndrome. This rearrangement joins TRBV27 to TRBJ2-7; 9 nucleotides agree with TRBD1. CDR3 nucleotides: TGTGCCAGCAGTTTATCGCTGGGGACAGGGCCCCCCTACGAGCAGTACTTC. Amino acids: CASSLSLGTGPPYEQYF.